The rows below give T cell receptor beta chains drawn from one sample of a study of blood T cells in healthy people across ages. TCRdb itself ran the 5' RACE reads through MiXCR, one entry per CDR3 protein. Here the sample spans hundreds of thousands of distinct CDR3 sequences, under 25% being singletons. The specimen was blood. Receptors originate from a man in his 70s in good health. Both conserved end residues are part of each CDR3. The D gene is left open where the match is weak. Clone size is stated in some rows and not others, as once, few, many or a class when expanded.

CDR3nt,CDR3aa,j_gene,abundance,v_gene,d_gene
TGCAGTGCTAGAGATCCGACTAGCGGGAGGTACGAGCAGTACTTC,CSARDPTSGRYEQYF,TRBJ2-7,.,TRBV20-1,TRBD2
TGTGCCAGCAGCCGCCGATCAGGGGGCTTGGGCACTGAAGCTTTCTTT,CASSRRSGGLGTEAFF,TRBJ1-1,.,TRBV7-2,TRBD1
TGTGCCAGCACAAGCGGCCACACAGATACGCAGTATTTT,CASTSGHTDTQYF,TRBJ2-3,.,TRBV2,.
TGTGCCAGCGGACTGGACAGGAGCTCCTACAATGAGCAGTTCTTC,CASGLDRSSYNEQFF,TRBJ2-1,many,TRBV12-3/TRBV12-4,TRBD1
TGTGCCAGCAGTTCGACACAAAGCCTGGAAGCTTTCTTT,CASSSTQSLEAFF,TRBJ1-1,.,TRBV13,.
TGTGCCAGCAGCTCTACTAGCGGGAGCCTACCAAGGGCAACCGAGCAGTACTTC,CASSSTSGSLPRATEQYF,TRBJ2-7,few,TRBV5-6,TRBD2
TGTGCCAGCAGTTCCGGGACTAGGCCCGATACGCAGTATTTT,CASSSGTRPDTQYF,TRBJ2-3,.,TRBV28,TRBD2
TGTGCCAGCAGACGGGACGGTCAAAACGAGCAGTACTTC,CASRRDGQNEQYF,TRBJ2-7,.,TRBV2,.
TGTGCCAGCAGTAAAGGACAGGTCTCTGGGGCCAACGTCCTGACTTTC,CASSKGQVSGANVLTF,TRBJ2-6,.,TRBV6-1,TRBD1
TGCGCCAGCAGCCCCGGACAGGGGGCAGGCTACACCTTC,CASSPGQGAGYTF,TRBJ1-2,.,TRBV5-1,TRBD1
TGTGCCAGCAGCCGCGGGAGTCCGGGACTAGCGGGAGTTAGATCCTACAATGAGCAGTTCTTC,CASSRGSPGLAGVRSYNEQFF,TRBJ2-1,few,TRBV4-2,TRBD2